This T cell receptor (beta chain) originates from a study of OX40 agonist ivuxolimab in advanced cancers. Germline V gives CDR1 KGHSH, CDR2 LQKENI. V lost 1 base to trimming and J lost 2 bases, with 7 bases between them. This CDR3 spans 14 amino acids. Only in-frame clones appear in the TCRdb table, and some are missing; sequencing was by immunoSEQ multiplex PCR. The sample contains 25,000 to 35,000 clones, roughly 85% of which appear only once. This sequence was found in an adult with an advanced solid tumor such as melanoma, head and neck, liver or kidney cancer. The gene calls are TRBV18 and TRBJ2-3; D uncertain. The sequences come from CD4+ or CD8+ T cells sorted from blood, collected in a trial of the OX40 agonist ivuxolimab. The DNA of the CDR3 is TGTGCCAGCTCACCACAACCTCACACAGATACGCAGTATTTT. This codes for CASSPQPHTDTQYF.